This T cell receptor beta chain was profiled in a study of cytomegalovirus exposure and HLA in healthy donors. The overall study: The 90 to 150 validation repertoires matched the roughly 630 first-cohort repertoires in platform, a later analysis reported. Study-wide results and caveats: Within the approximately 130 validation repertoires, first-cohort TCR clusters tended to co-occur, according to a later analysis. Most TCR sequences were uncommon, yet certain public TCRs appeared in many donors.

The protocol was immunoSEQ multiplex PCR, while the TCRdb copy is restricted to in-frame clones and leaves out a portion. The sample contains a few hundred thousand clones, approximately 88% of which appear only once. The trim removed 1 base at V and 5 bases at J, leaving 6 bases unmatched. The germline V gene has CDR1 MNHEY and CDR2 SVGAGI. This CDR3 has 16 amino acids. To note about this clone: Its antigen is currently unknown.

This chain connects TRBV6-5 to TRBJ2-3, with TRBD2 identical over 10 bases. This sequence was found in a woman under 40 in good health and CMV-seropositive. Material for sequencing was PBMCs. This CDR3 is CASSYFLAGEVDTQYF. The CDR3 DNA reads TGTGCCAGCAGTTACTTCCTAGCGGGAGAAGTAGATACGCAGTATTTT.